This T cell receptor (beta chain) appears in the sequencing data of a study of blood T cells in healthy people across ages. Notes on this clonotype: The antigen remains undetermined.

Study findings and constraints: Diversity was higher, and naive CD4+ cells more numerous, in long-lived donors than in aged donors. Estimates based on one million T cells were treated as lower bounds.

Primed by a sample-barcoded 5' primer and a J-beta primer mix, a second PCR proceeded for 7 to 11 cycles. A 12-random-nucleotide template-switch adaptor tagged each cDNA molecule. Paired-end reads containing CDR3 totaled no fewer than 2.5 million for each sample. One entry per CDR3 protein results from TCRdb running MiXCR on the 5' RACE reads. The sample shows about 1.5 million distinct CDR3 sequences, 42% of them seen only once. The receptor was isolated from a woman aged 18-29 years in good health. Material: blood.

CDR3 loop: CASSYTQEEQPQHF. CDR3 in DNA: TGTGCCAGCAGTTACACCCAGGAGGAACAGCCCCAGCATTTT. V and J are TRBV6-2 or TRBV6-3 and TRBJ1-5; D not certain. Germline loops: CDR1 MNHEY, CDR2 SVGEGT. With 2 bases removed from V and 7 bases from J, the gap between germline ends came to 12 bases. The CDR3 length is 14 residues.